The rows below give T cell receptor beta chains drawn from one sample of a study of cytomegalovirus exposure and HLA in healthy donors. Using immunoSEQ multiplex PCR, the repertoire was profiled, and TCRdb retains in-frame clones only, with some absent. The data contain around 64,000 clones, approximately 81% of them singletons. The sequenced sample consisted of PBMCs. The receptor set was obtained from a young woman in good health and CMV-seropositive. The CDR3 runs from the conserved cysteine through the conserved F or W. Fields, in order: CDR3 length, V gene, CDR3 protein.

>12|TRBV25-1
CASSAPGQPQHF
>14|TRBV29-1
CSVGLASNTGELFF
>13|TRBV7-9
CASSQDSNTEAFF
>13|TRBV29-1
CSGRGGGKNIQYF
>14|TRBV6-6
CASSYGTSVYEQYF
>15|TRBV15
CATSRAGTSGHEQFF
>14|TRBV4-3
CASSQEWRADIQYF
>13|TRBV13
CASNAGGQETQYF
>19|TRBV5-6
CASSFQLGRGPPRSYEQYF
>15|TRBV6-6
CASSPSGSRGNIQYF
>13|TRBV6-5
CASRKRDRTEAFF
>13|TRBV10-3
CAISARDRVTAFF
>14|TRBV7-9
CASSSGIMNTEAFF
>14|TRBV28
CASSSGTYHYEQYF
>13|TRBV28
CASSLAGVYEQYF